This entry lists 22 T cell receptor beta chains sequenced from one sample in a study of tumor-infiltrating lymphocytes in localized non-small cell lung cancer. Libraries were prepared by immunoSEQ multiplex PCR; TCRdb keeps only in-frame clonotypes and omits some of them. The sample carries some 8,000 clones, 79% recorded once. What was sequenced was uninvolved lung tissue not adjacent to the tumor. Receptor source: a human donor with non-small cell lung cancer.

The rearrangement joins TRBV27 to TRBJ2-6; D remains ambiguous. Deletions cut 5 bases from V and 3 bases from J, with 8 bases between. This CDR3 is 14 amino acids long. Germline V gene data show CDR1 as MNHEY and CDR2 as SMNVEV (reference sequence). The CDR3: CASSDLDGANVLTF. DNA for the CDR3: TGTGCCAGCAGTGACCTTGATGGGGCCAACGTCCTGACTTTC.

This clone was seen once. J is TRBJ1-6 and V is TRBV21-1. TRBV21-1 is a pseudogene. The CDR3 extends over 17 amino acids. DNA of the CDR3: TGTGCCCCAAATAGCGGGGACACGGCTAGAAGGGATTCACCCCTCCACTTT. Its protein is CAPNSGDTARRDSPLHF.

This rearrangement joins TRBV15 to TRBJ2-3, with D perhaps being TRBD1 or TRBD2 (5 bases each). The CDR3 sequence is 15 residues long. CDR1 is LNHNV, CDR2 YYDKDF, per germline (reference sequence). V dropped 3 bases and J dropped 4 bases, with 14 bases sitting between them. For the CDR3, the DNA is TGTGCCACCAGCAGGGGGGTGGGGGACGCAGATACGCAGTATTTT. Encoded protein: CATSRGVGDADTQYF.

This clone was counted once. CDR3 region: CAWGQGYGYTF. CDR3 DNA: TGTGCCTGGGGACAGGGCTATGGCTACACCTTC. The J gene is TRBJ1-2, the V gene TRBV30; TRBD1 aligns across 8 bases. Germline V gene data show CDR1 as GTSNPN and CDR2 as SVGIG (reference sequence). The CDR3 length is 11 residues. The J segment lost 4 bases and the V segment lost 5 bases, leaving 0 bases of the junction unmatched.

This chain joins TRBV15 and TRBJ1-5, with D tentatively TRBD1 (6 bases). In germline, CDR1 is LNHNV, CDR2 YYDKDF (reference sequence). This CDR3 has 17 amino acids. V gave up 1 base and J gave up 0 bases, with 13 bases separating them. The CDR3, as DNA: TGTGCCACCAGCAGAGTGATGGACAGTTATAGCAATCAGCCCCAGCATTTT. It translates to CATSRVMDSYSNQPQHF.

This clone appeared a few times. The chain joins TRBV30 to TRBJ1-2; no reliable D call. Germline values: CDR1 GTSNPN, CDR2 SVGIG (reference sequence). V shed 4 bases and J shed 1 base, with 13 bases lying between them. The CDR3 runs to 14 residues. The CDR3 loop reads CAWTLKVDNYGYTF. CDR3 bases: TGTGCCTGGACCCTAAAGGTGGATAACTATGGCTACACCTTC.

J is TRBJ2-6 and V is TRBV29-1; D remains ambiguous. CDR3 length: 12 residues. The V end was cut by 4 bases, the J end by 4 bases, with 5 bases between. Germline-derived CDR1 and CDR2 are SQVTM and ANQGSEA. CDR3 nucleotide sequence: TGCAGCGTTGGCGCGGGGGCCAACGTCCTGACTTTC. Its translation is CSVGAGANVLTF.

The chain joins TRBV28 to TRBJ1-4; D call uncertain. This CDR3 has 13 amino acids. Per the germline V gene, CDR1 is MDHEN and CDR2 is SYDVKM. V gave up 3 bases and J gave up 10 bases, with 12 bases separating them. CDR3 nucleotides: TGTGCCAGCAGTTTGAGAAATTTCGGAAAACTGTTTTTT. This gives the protein CASSLRNFGKLFF.

This chain uses TRBV7-9 with TRBJ2-7; D is possibly TRBD2 (5 bases). This CDR3 comprises 12 residues. The germline V gene encodes CDR1 SEHNR and CDR2 FQNEAQ (reference sequence). V was clipped by 5 bases and J by 6 bases, with 11 bases between them. As DNA, the CDR3 is TGTGCCAGCAGCGACTTAAGCGGCGAGCAGTACTTC. Translated, it gives CASSDLSGEQYF.

CDR3 residues: CSGETGDYGYTF. The CDR3 nucleotides are TGCAGCGGGGAGACAGGAGACTATGGCTACACCTTC. The genes are TRBV29-1 and TRBJ1-2; D possibly corresponds to TRBD1 (6 bases). CDR1 SQVTM and CDR2 ANQGSEA come from the germline V gene. Trimming removed 7 bases at V and 3 bases at J, with 12 bases between. The length of the CDR3 is 12 residues.

The chain employs TRBV4-1 and TRBJ2-3; D possibly corresponds to TRBD2 (6 bases). This CDR3 has 20 amino acids. CDR1 and CDR2 (germline): MGHRA, YSYEKL. The V and J ends lost 2 bases and 4 bases respectively, with 28 bases between them. This CDR3 reads CASSQPPLRLATSGADTQYF. CDR3 sequence (DNA): TGCGCCAGCAGCCAACCCCCTTTGAGGCTAGCGACTAGTGGAGCAGATACGCAGTATTTT.

This clone was recorded once. The CDR3 sequence: CASSFSRAGLGTQYF. In DNA form, the CDR3 reads TGTGCCAGCAGCTTTTCGCGGGCTGGACTGGGGACCCAGTACTTC. The rearrangement joins TRBV5-6 to TRBJ2-5, with a weak D call TRBD2 (5 bases). CDR1 is SGHDT and CDR2 is YYEEEE in the germline V gene. The CDR3 is 15 residues long. Trimming stripped 2 bases from V and 7 bases from J, with 18 bases between.

V is TRBV7-9 and J is TRBJ2-3; unclear D gene. Trimming cost V 1 base and J 3 bases, with 8 bases left between them. In germline, CDR1 is SEHNR, CDR2 FQNEAQ (reference sequence). The CDR3 is 14 residues long. CDR3 DNA: TGTGCCAGCAGCTTAGAAGGGATAACAGATACGCAGTATTTT. Amino acids: CASSLEGITDTQYF.

CDR3 in DNA: TGCAGCGTCCTAGACAGCCCAAACATTCAGTACTTC. Translation: CSVLDSPNIQYF. J is TRBJ2-4 and V is TRBV29-1, with D perhaps TRBD1 (5 bases). CDR3 size: 12 residues. CDR1 is SQVTM and CDR2 is ANQGSEA in the germline V gene. The V gene lost 6 bases and the J gene lost 6 bases, with 12 bases spanning the gap.

The chain is built from TRBV28 and TRBJ2-7; no reliable D call. V gave up 4 bases and J gave up 1 base, with 11 bases separating them. The CDR3 consists of 14 residues. The germline V gene has CDR1 MDHEN and CDR2 SYDVKM. The CDR3 protein is CASSSRPLSYEQYF. CDR3 bases: TGTGCCAGCAGTTCGAGACCGTTGTCCTACGAGCAGTACTTC.

The chain has TRBV30 and TRBJ2-1; no clear D. The CDR3 has 15 residues. The germline V and J ends were trimmed by 3 bases and 0 bases, with 12 bases remaining between them. CDR1 is GTSNPN and CDR2 is SVGIG in the germline V gene (reference sequence). CDR3 sequence reads: CAWRPALISYNEQFF. CDR3 nucleotide sequence: TGTGCCTGGAGACCGGCCTTGATCTCCTACAATGAGCAGTTCTTC.

The chain links TRBV6-5 to TRBJ2-7; 7 bases align to TRBD2. The length of the CDR3 is 14 residues. Germline loops: CDR1 MNHEY, CDR2 SVGAGI. Trimming took 2 bases from V and 2 from J; bases not matched to a gene: 3. Here the CDR3 reads CASSYLAGAYEQYF. CDR3 in DNA: TGTGCCAGCAGTTACCTCGCGGGGGCCTACGAGCAGTACTTC.

The chain is built from TRBV28 and TRBJ1-1; D not resolved. CDR1 MDHEN and CDR2 SYDVKM come from the germline V gene. With 5 bases removed from V and 5 bases from J, the gap between germline ends came to 9 bases. The CDR3 consists of 12 residues. Here the CDR3 reads CASSAKPTEAFF. The DNA for the CDR3 is TGTGCCAGCAGTGCCAAACCTACTGAAGCTTTCTTT.

The chain couples TRBV19 to TRBJ1-2; 7 bases are shared with TRBD1. J lost 4 bases, V lost 6 bases, and 11 bases had no gene match. CDR3 length: 15 residues. Looked up from germline, CDR1 is LNHDA and CDR2 is SQIVND (reference sequence). DNA of the CDR3: TGTGCCAGTAGACCTGGGACAGCCACCTTCTATGGCTACACCTTC. This encodes CASRPGTATFYGYTF.

This clone was seen just once. This rearrangement joins TRBV6-5 to TRBJ1-3; unclear D gene. Trimming removed 4 bases at V and 0 bases at J, with 13 bases between. Germline CDR1 and CDR2: MNHEY and SVGAGI. The CDR3 runs to 16 residues. CDR3 nucleotide sequence: TGTGCCAGCAGTTCTCGGACTCCCTCCTCTGGAAACACCATATATTTT. The encoded protein is CASSSRTPSSGNTIYF.

The chain uses TRBV30 and TRBJ1-4; D call uncertain. V was shortened by 0 bases and J by 8 bases, with 4 bases between the two germline ends. From germline, CDR1 is GTSNPN and CDR2 SVGIG (reference sequence). The CDR3 is made up of 11 amino acids. In DNA form, the CDR3 reads TGTGCCTGGAGTGTACGGGAAAAACTGTTTTTT. Amino acid sequence: CAWSVREKLFF.

About this clone itself: It is unclear where the CDR3 begins or ends on the DNA, so no DNA is shown, and the CDR3 is as TCRdb lists it. The V call is TRBV7-8, the J call TRBJ2-7. CDR1 and CDR2 (germline): SGHVS, FQNEAQ. The CDR3 length is 14 residues, termini included. This CDR3 reads CASSFGPGASEQYF.